This T cell receptor beta chain was sequenced during a study of T cell repertoires in cytomegalovirus infection. Findings and limits, study-wide: Cumulative frequency (of public TCR beta family members) identified carriers of CMV plus the relevant HLA.

In TCRdb, the reads were re-called with MiXCR into one record per CDR3 protein. This table holds around 750,000 distinct CDR3 sequences, 30% to 35% found once. The CDR3 has 17 amino acids. After removal of 3 bases from V and 1 base from J, the junction contained 10 bases not matched to a gene. This clonotype was seen ten or more times. The antigen remains undetermined. The TCR originated in a human donor in good health (CMV status not recorded). Some clones in this sample may be carry-over from other donors' samples. This sample comprised cultured CD8+ T cells from PBMCs, obtained from culture after CMV antigen stimulation. The chain links TRBV12-3 or TRBV12-4 to TRBJ1-2; 8 bases fit TRBD1. The CDR3 DNA reads TGTGCCAGCAGTTTTGACAGGGGAGGAGCGAGTAACTATGGCTACACCTTC. It encodes CASSFDRGGASNYGYTF.